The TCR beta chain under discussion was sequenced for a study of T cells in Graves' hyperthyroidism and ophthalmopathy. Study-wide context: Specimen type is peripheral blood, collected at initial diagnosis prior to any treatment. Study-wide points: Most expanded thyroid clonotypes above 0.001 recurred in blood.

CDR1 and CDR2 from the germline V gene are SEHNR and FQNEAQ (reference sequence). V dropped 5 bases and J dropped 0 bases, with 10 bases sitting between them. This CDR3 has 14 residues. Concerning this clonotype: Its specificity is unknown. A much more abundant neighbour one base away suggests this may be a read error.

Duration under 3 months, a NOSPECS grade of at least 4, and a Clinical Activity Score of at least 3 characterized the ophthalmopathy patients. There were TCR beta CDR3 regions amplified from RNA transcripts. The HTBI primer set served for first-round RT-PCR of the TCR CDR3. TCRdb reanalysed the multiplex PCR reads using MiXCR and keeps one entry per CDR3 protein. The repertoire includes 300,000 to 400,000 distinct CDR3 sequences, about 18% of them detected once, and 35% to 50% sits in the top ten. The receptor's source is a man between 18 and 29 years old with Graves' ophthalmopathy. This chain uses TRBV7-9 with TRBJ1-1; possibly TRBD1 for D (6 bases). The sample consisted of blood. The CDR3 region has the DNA TGTGCCAGCAGCCACCAGGGGATGAACACTGAAGCTTTCTTT. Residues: CASSHQGMNTEAFF. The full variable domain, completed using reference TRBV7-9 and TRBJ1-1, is DTGVSQNPRHKITKRGQNVTFRCDPISEHNRLYWYRQTLGQGPEFLTYFQNEAQLEKSRLLSDRFSAERPKGSFSTLEIQRTEQGDSAMYLCASSHQGMNTEAFFGQGTRLTVV.